This is a list of T cell receptor beta chains from one sample in a study of shared clonotypes between healthy human individuals. Only in-frame clones appear in the TCRdb table, and some are missing; sequencing was by immunoSEQ multiplex PCR. This sample has roughly 2.5 million clones, with around 94% found just once. Sequenced input: naive CD4+ T cells sorted from blood. These receptors were taken from a man younger than 35 in good health. Each CDR3 is given with its conserved first and last residue. The order of the fields is D gene, V gene, clone size, J gene, CDR3 DNA, CDR3 protein. D genes are given only for firm matches. Size tells how often a clone was seen (once, few, many) or the class of an expanded clone, and some rows leave it out.

NA	TRBV29-1	NA	TRBJ1-2	TGCAGCGTAGAGGTCCCAGGCTATGGCTACACCTTC	CSVEVPGYGYTF
NA	TRBV6-1	NA	TRBJ1-5	TGTGCCAGCAGTGCTCTGGCAGGGACCAATCAGCCCCAGCATTTT	CASSALAGTNQPQHF
TRBD1	TRBV9	NA	TRBJ1-1	TGTGCCAGCAGCGTAGGAGGGGATTGGGACAGGGGGTTTAAGGGGACTGAAGCTTTCTTT	CASSVGGDWDRGFKGTEAFF
NA	TRBV27	NA	TRBJ2-3	TGTGCCAGCAGTTCCCCCCCTAGCGGCACAGATACGCAGTATTTT	CASSSPPSGTDTQYF
NA	TRBV30	NA	TRBJ2-5	TGTGCCTGGAGTGGCAGGGTTGAGACCCAGTACTTC	CAWSGRVETQYF
TRBD1	TRBV7-2	NA	TRBJ1-5	TGTGCCAGCAGCACCACAGGGGGCCGCAATCAGCCCCAGCATTTT	CASSTTGGRNQPQHF
TRBD1	TRBV13	NA	TRBJ1-3	TGTGCCAGCAGCTTAGCCCCACAGGGGATAAGGGGAAACACCATATATTTT	CASSLAPQGIRGNTIYF
NA	TRBV2	NA	TRBJ2-6	TGTGCCAGCACCATAGACGGATCTGGGGCCAACGTCCTGACTTTC	CASTIDGSGANVLTF
NA	TRBV5-6	NA	TRBJ1-5	TGTGCCAGCAGCTCCTACCGGGACATCGGAGACAATCAGCCCCAGCATTTT	CASSSYRDIGDNQPQHF
TRBD1	TRBV7-3	NA	TRBJ1-4	TGTGCCAGCAGCCCGGGACAGGGATCGGAAAAACTGTTTTTT	CASSPGQGSEKLFF
TRBD1	TRBV11-2	NA	TRBJ1-2	TGTGCCAGCAGCTTAACAGGGGACAAAAATCTTTATGGCTACACCTTC	CASSLTGDKNLYGYTF
NA	TRBV9	once	TRBJ1-3	TGTGCCAGCAGCGTAGGCGGCGGCAGCTCTGGAAACACCATATATTTT	CASSVGGGSSGNTIYF
TRBD1	TRBV6-1	NA	TRBJ1-1	TGTGCCAGCAGTAGAGACAGGGGATGGATCACTGAAGCTTTCTTT	CASSRDRGWITEAFF
NA	TRBV2	NA	TRBJ2-1	TGTGCCAGCAGTGTGACTGATTTTCAGTTCTTC	CASSVTDFQFF
NA	TRBV6-5	NA	TRBJ2-2	TGTGCCAGCAGTTATTCTCTTAAGCGGGACACCGGGGAGCTGTTTTTT	CASSYSLKRDTGELFF
NA	TRBV10-3	NA	TRBJ2-3	TGTGCCATCAGTGAGGGACTATACACAGATACGCAGTATTTT	CAISEGLYTDTQYF
NA	TRBV5-1	NA	TRBJ2-3	TGCGCCAGCAGCATTTCCGGGACAATTAGCACAGATACGCAGTATTTT	CASSISGTISTDTQYF
TRBD2	TRBV10-3	NA	TRBJ2-1	TGTGCCATCAGTGAGCCCCTAGCGGGATTTGAGCAGTTCTTC	CAISEPLAGFEQFF
NA	TRBV27	NA	TRBJ2-6	TGTGCCAGCAGTTTCTCTGGAGTAGGCGTCCTGACTTTC	CASSFSGVGVLTF
TRBD1	TRBV10-3	NA	TRBJ2-3	TGTGCCATCGGGACAGGGAACACGCAGTATTTT	CAIGTGNTQYF
NA	TRBV28	NA	TRBJ2-5	TGTGCCAGCAGTTCCCTGGGCGGGGATAGGGCACAAGAGACCCAGTACTTC	CASSSLGGDRAQETQYF
NA	TRBV27	NA	TRBJ2-1	TGTGCCAGCAGTTTATCGTGGGAGGGGGGGGGCTACAATGAGCAGTTCTTC	CASSLSWEGGGYNEQFF
NA	TRBV21-1	NA	TRBJ1-6	TGTGCCAGCAGCAAAGGGGAGGAAAAGCATCCTGAGGGTTCACCCCTCCACTTT	CASSKGEEKHPEGSPLHF
NA	TRBV6-1	NA	TRBJ2-7	TGTGCCAGCAGCAGGGGTTCCTACGAGCAGTACTTC	CASSRGSYEQYF
NA	TRBV5-6	NA	TRBJ2-1	TGTGCCAGCAACTACGCCTACAATGAGCAGTTCTTC	CASNYAYNEQFF
TRBD2	TRBV27	NA	TRBJ2-3	TGTGCCAGCAGTCCACTAGCGGGAGGGCCGAGCCCAGATACGCAGTATTTT	CASSPLAGGPSPDTQYF
TRBD1	TRBV10-1	NA	TRBJ2-1	TGCGCCAGCAGTGCCAGGACAGGGTACGGTGAGCAGTTCTTC	CASSARTGYGEQFF
TRBD2	TRBV7-2	NA	TRBJ2-1	TGTGCCAGCAGCCTAGGACTAGCGGGAGTCAATGAGCAGTTCTTC	CASSLGLAGVNEQFF
NA	TRBV7-2	NA	TRBJ1-2	TGTGCCAGCGGGAAGGGCCCCACTAACTATGGCTACACCTTC	CASGKGPTNYGYTF
NA	TRBV30	NA	TRBJ1-1	TGTGCCTGGAGTGGGGAGGGGCTAAACACTGAAGCTTTCTTT	CAWSGEGLNTEAFF
TRBD2	TRBV5-6	once	TRBJ2-1	TGTGCCAGCAGCTTATGGAGCGGGGAGATCTACAATGAGCAGTTCTTC	CASSLWSGEIYNEQFF
NA	TRBV30	NA	TRBJ2-7	TGTGCCTGGGGTTGTGACAGCTCCTACGAGCAGTACTTC	CAWGCDSSYEQYF
NA	TRBV10-3	NA	TRBJ2-4	TGTGCCATCAGTACCGGGACATTAGCCAAAAACATTCAGTACTTC	CAISTGTLAKNIQYF
NA	TRBV6-6	NA	TRBJ2-2	TGTGCCAGCAGTTACGGGCACGGGACGACCGGGGAGCTGTTTTTT	CASSYGHGTTGELFF
NA	TRBV20-1	few	TRBJ1-1	TGCAGTGCAATGAACACTGAAGCTTTCTTT	CSAMNTEAFF
TRBD1	TRBV7-9	NA	TRBJ2-1	TGTGCCAGCAGCCAGGGACAGGGGGAGTTCTTC	CASSQGQGEFF
TRBD2	TRBV28	once	TRBJ2-7	TGTGCCAGCAGTTTCTATGGGACTAGCGGCTTTTACGAGCAGTACTTC	CASSFYGTSGFYEQYF
NA	TRBV10-1	once	TRBJ1-1	TGCGCCAGCAGTTCGGGGGGAGGTAAGACTGAAGCTTTCTTT	CASSSGGGKTEAFF
TRBD1	TRBV28	NA	TRBJ1-2	TGTGCCAGCACCCGACGACAGAGGGACAGGGGGCTCGGAAGCTATGGCTACACCTTC	CASTRRQRDRGLGSYGYTF
TRBD1	TRBV28	NA	TRBJ1-2	TGTGCCTCCGAAGGGGGCCAGGGCTATGGCTACACCTTC	CASEGGQGYGYTF
NA	TRBV18	NA	TRBJ2-7	TGTGCCAGCTCACCACCCGACAGGCGCGGGCAGTACTTC	CASSPPDRRGQYF
NA	TRBV2	few	TRBJ1-1	TGTGCCAGCAGTGTGCTCCCAAACACTGAAGCTTTCTTT	CASSVLPNTEAFF
NA	TRBV6-5	NA	TRBJ2-2	TGTGCCAGCAGTCGGGACATTGCGAACACCGGGGAGCTGTTTTTT	CASSRDIANTGELFF
NA	TRBV7-9	NA	TRBJ2-2	TGTGCCAGCAGCCGTGGGGTCGGCGGGGAGCTGTTTTTT	CASSRGVGGELFF
NA	TRBV28	NA	TRBJ1-6	TGTGCCAGCAGGTCACAGGGCCCCGATAATTCACCCCTCCACTTT	CASRSQGPDNSPLHF
NA	TRBV21-1	NA	TRBJ1-3	TGTGCCAGCAGCAAAACGGCGCCTCCTAAAAGACACACCATATATTTT	CASSKTAPPKRHTIYF
NA	TRBV19	NA	TRBJ1-5	TGTGCCAGTAGTATAGAGGTTGGATATAGCAATCAGCCCCAGCATTTT	CASSIEVGYSNQPQHF
TRBD1	TRBV6-6	NA	TRBJ2-5	TGTGCCAGCGCCTCCCAGGGGGCCGGAGAGACCCAGTACTTC	CASASQGAGETQYF
NA	TRBV2	NA	TRBJ1-4	TGTGCCAGCAGTGTACAGGGCGGAACTAATGAAAAACTGTTTTTT	CASSVQGGTNEKLFF
NA	TRBV25-1	NA	TRBJ1-5	TGTGCCAGCACCACATTAACGGGCTATAGCAATCAGCCCCAGCATTTT	CASTTLTGYSNQPQHF
TRBD2	TRBV4-2	NA	TRBJ2-5	TGTGCCAGCAGCCCTCGCGGGGGGGATAGCGGGACCTACCAAGAGACCCAGTACTTC	CASSPRGGDSGTYQETQYF
TRBD1	TRBV30	NA	TRBJ1-1	TGTGCCTGGACCCCCGACAGGGGCCATACTGAAGCTTTCTTT	CAWTPDRGHTEAFF
TRBD2	TRBV6-1	NA	TRBJ2-1	TGTGCCAGCAGTGAAAGGGGACTATCTCCCAATGAGCAGTTCTTC	CASSERGLSPNEQFF
NA	TRBV9	NA	TRBJ1-1	TGTGCCAGCAGCGTAGTAGGTCAAGCTACTGAAGCTTTCTTT	CASSVVGQATEAFF